This T cell receptor (beta chain) was retrieved from a study of OX40 agonist ivuxolimab in advanced cancers. At the level of the study: Partial responses were achieved by three patients, of whom one had hepatocellular carcinoma and two had cutaneous melanoma. General observations from the study: Not determined was the antigen specificity of the expanded peripheral T cells. At 0.1 to 3.0 mg/kg and by week 6, CD4+ and CD8+ T cells in the blood had expanded clonally.

Note on this clone: Its antigen remains unidentified.

Some clones are missing from TCRdb's copy, which holds only in-frame ones; the method was immunoSEQ multiplex PCR. The sample records roughly 46,000 clones, about four fifths being singletons. Blood draws occurred at baseline, cycle 4 day 1, and cycle 7 day 1. This specimen was CD4+ or CD8+ T cells sorted from blood, taken in a trial of the OX40 agonist ivuxolimab. The origin of this receptor is an adult with an advanced solid tumor such as melanoma, head and neck, liver or kidney cancer.

The CDR3 loop reads CASSRQDRVNTEAFF. The CDR3 DNA sequence: TGTGCCAGCAGCCGCCAAGACAGGGTGAACACTGAAGCTTTCTTT. The chain joins TRBV16 to TRBJ1-1, with 7 bases fitting TRBD1. V trimming: 4 bases; J trimming: 0 bases; junction bases outside the gene matches: 5. Per germline, CDR1 KGHSY and CDR2 FQNENV. The CDR3 contains 15 residues.